Listed below are T cell receptor beta chains from one sample, sequenced in a study of shared clonotypes between healthy human individuals. Data came from immunoSEQ multiplex PCR; TCRdb stores just in-frame clones and leaves some out. The data show 1,400,000 or so clones, 98% to 99% seen once. The material sequenced was naive CD4+ T cells sorted from blood. These receptor sequences come from a man aged 30-40 years in good health. The CDR3 runs from the conserved cysteine through the conserved F or W. A D gene is named only where the DNA matches it firmly. Clone size is not always given. Where it is, it says once, few, many or a class for expanded clones.

J | V | D | size | DNA | CDR3
TRBJ2-7 | TRBV27 | TRBD1 | NA | TGTGCCAGCAGTTTCGACAGGGGGCTTTACGAGCAGTACTTC | CASSFDRGLYEQYF
TRBJ1-2 | TRBV6-5 | NA | NA | TGTGCCAGCCGTACCCCAGGGGAAAGTGGCTACACCTTC | CASRTPGESGYTF
TRBJ1-2 | TRBV5-1 | NA | NA | TGCGCCAGCAGCTTTGACGGGACGTCCTATGGCTACACCTTC | CASSFDGTSYGYTF
TRBJ2-7 | TRBV28 | NA | NA | TGTGCCAGCAGGACTCCTTTTTCCGCCTACGAGCAGTACTTC | CASRTPFSAYEQYF
TRBJ1-1 | TRBV5-5 | NA | NA | TGTGCCAGCAGCCCAGGTCGCAGGGGAAGGGTGAACACTGAAGCTTTCTTT | CASSPGRRGRVNTEAFF
TRBJ2-1 | TRBV28 | TRBD2 | NA | TGTGCCAGCAGTGGGACTAGCGGGAGTTACAATGAGCAGTTCTTC | CASSGTSGSYNEQFF
TRBJ2-1 | TRBV7-2 | NA | NA | TGTGCCAGCAGCTTAGACAGGGCCCACAATGAGCAGTTCTTC | CASSLDRAHNEQFF
TRBJ2-2 | TRBV11-2 | NA | NA | TGTGCCAGCAGCTTAGTCTTTCGCGCGAACACCGGGGAGCTGTTTTTT | CASSLVFRANTGELFF
TRBJ1-5 | TRBV10-2 | TRBD1 | NA | TGCGCCAGCAGTGAGTCAGGGGGCAGCAATCAGCCCCAGCATTTT | CASSESGGSNQPQHF
TRBJ2-3 | TRBV5-5 | TRBD1 | once | TGTGCCAGCAGCTTGGCCGGGACAGTCACAGATACGCAGTATTTT | CASSLAGTVTDTQYF
TRBJ2-1 | TRBV5-1 | NA | NA | TGCGCCAGCAGCTTATTACGGGCTTACAATGAGCAGTTCTTC | CASSLLRAYNEQFF
TRBJ1-1 | TRBV5-1 | TRBD1 | NA | TGCGCCAGCAGCTTGACGCCGGGACAGGCGAACACTGAAGCTTTCTTT | CASSLTPGQANTEAFF
TRBJ2-3 | TRBV18 | NA | NA | TGTGCCAGCTCACAAATCGGCGATACGCAGTATTTT | CASSQIGDTQYF
TRBJ1-4 | TRBV27 | NA | NA | TGTGCCAGCAGTTTTGTGTTTGCAACTAATGAAAAACTGTTTTTT | CASSFVFATNEKLFF
TRBJ2-2 | TRBV7-2 | NA | NA | TGTGCCAGCAGCTCGACCTACACCGGGGAGCTGTTTTTT | CASSSTYTGELFF
TRBJ1-5 | TRBV5-5 | NA | NA | TGTGCCAGCAGCTTGGCCGCGACACATAGCAATCAGCCCCAGCATTTT | CASSLAATHSNQPQHF
TRBJ2-1 | TRBV4-1 | TRBD1 | NA | TGCGCCAGCAGCCAAGGGGACAGGGGCTGGAATGAGCAGTTCTTC | CASSQGDRGWNEQFF
TRBJ2-7 | TRBV25-1 | NA | NA | TGTGCCAGCAGCGCAGTACAGGGCCGGGAGCAGTACTTC | CASSAVQGREQYF
TRBJ2-7 | TRBV6-6 | NA | once | TGTGCCAGCAGTTACTCGAGGGTTCCGGGGTACGAGCAGTACTTC | CASSYSRVPGYEQYF
TRBJ2-3 | TRBV4-1 | NA | NA | TGCGCCAGCAGCCAAGCCGACAGGCCTGATACGCAGTATTTT | CASSQADRPDTQYF
TRBJ2-1 | TRBV9 | NA | NA | TGTGCCAGCAGCGTACAACCCCCCAATGAGCAGTTCTTC | CASSVQPPNEQFF
TRBJ2-3 | TRBV5-1 | NA | NA | TGCGCCAGCAGCGTAGGTGGGAATGTGGGAGATACGCAGTATTTT | CASSVGGNVGDTQYF
TRBJ2-1 | TRBV11-2 | NA | once | TGTGCCAGCAGCTTAGATAACCTTGAGCAGTTCTTC | CASSLDNLEQFF
TRBJ2-7 | TRBV7-9 | NA | NA | TGTGCCAGCAGGGAAAAGAACGAGGGTTCCTACGAGCAGTACTTC | CASREKNEGSYEQYF
TRBJ2-2 | TRBV18 | NA | NA | TGTGCCAGCTCCCCACGAGGACAATTGAACACCGGGGAGCTGTTTTTT | CASSPRGQLNTGELFF
TRBJ2-3 | TRBV27 | NA | once | TGTGCCAGCAGATCCTCCGCGTCTAGTTGGAATACGCAGTATTTT | CASRSSASSWNTQYF
TRBJ1-1 | TRBV5-1 | NA | NA | TGCGCCAGCAGCTTGGTAGCAGGGAACACTGAAGCTTTCTTT | CASSLVAGNTEAFF
TRBJ1-3 | TRBV9 | TRBD1 | NA | TGTGCCAGTGGAAGGACAGGAGGAAACACCATATATTTT | CASGRTGGNTIYF
TRBJ1-1 | TRBV27 | NA | NA | TGTGCCAGCAGTTTCGTCTCGACCCGGGAAGGCACTGAAGCTTTCTTT | CASSFVSTREGTEAFF
TRBJ2-4 | TRBV10-3 | NA | NA | TGTGCCATCAGTGATTACCAAATTCAGTACTTC | CAISDYQIQYF
TRBJ2-7 | TRBV27 | TRBD2 | NA | TGTGCCAGCAGCCCCTTCCTAGGGGGACTAGCGGGAGCTTCCTACGAGCAGTACTTC | CASSPFLGGLAGASYEQYF
TRBJ1-3 | TRBV2 | NA | NA | TGTGCCAGCTCTCGGGCAAAGGCGAACACCATATATTTT | CASSRAKANTIYF
TRBJ2-5 | TRBV7-7 | NA | NA | TGTGCTAGCAGCTTATTCCGAGGGGGAGAGACCCAGTACTTC | CASSLFRGGETQYF
TRBJ2-5 | TRBV11-2 | TRBD2 | NA | TGTGCCAGCAGCTTAGTAACCCTAGCGGGAGTCTTGGAGACCCAGTACTTC | CASSLVTLAGVLETQYF
TRBJ2-7 | TRBV5-4 | TRBD2 | NA | TGTGCCAGCAGCCAAGGTCGGGAGGCCTACGAGCAGTACTTC | CASSQGREAYEQYF
TRBJ1-1 | TRBV6-6 | NA | NA | TGTGCCAGCACCCAAGGGAGGGTTACGAACACTGAAGCTTTCTTT | CASTQGRVTNTEAFF
TRBJ2-1 | TRBV5-4 | TRBD2 | once | TGTGCCAGCAGCCGTACACAGGGTCGGGGGGGCAATGAGCAGTTCTTC | CASSRTQGRGGNEQFF
TRBJ2-6 | TRBV2 | NA | once | TGTGCCAGCAGTGAAGTGTCGGGGGTCCACTCTGGGGCCAACGTCCTGACTTTC | CASSEVSGVHSGANVLTF
TRBJ1-2 | TRBV5-1 | NA | NA | TGCGCCAGCAGCTCCTGGGTTGGGGCAAGCTATGGCTACACCTTC | CASSSWVGASYGYTF
TRBJ2-7 | TRBV29-1 | NA | NA | TGCAGCGTTGTTGTCAGGGGCTACGAGCAGTACTTC | CSVVVRGYEQYF
TRBJ1-1 | TRBV11-3 | TRBD1 | NA | TGTGCCAGCAGCCCAGGACAGGGAAAGGCTGAAGCTTTCTTT | CASSPGQGKAEAFF
TRBJ2-1 | TRBV29-1 | TRBD2 | once | TGCAGCGTGAGAGGGACTAGCGGGAGCCCCAATGAGCAGTTCTTC | CSVRGTSGSPNEQFF
TRBJ2-2 | TRBV5-1 | NA | NA | TGCGCCAGCAGCCACCAGCCAGGGGAGAAGGGCGGGGAGCTGTTTTTT | CASSHQPGEKGGELFF
TRBJ1-1 | TRBV28 | NA | once | TGTGCCAGCAGCCCCAGTGGGAGGCAGAACACTGAAGCTTTCTTT | CASSPSGRQNTEAFF
TRBJ1-4 | TRBV6-5 | NA | NA | TGTGCCAGCAGTTTCCGGGGGGCGCAGAGTGAAAAACTGTTTTTT | CASSFRGAQSEKLFF
TRBJ1-1 | TRBV10-1 | NA | NA | TGCGCCAGCAGTGTCGGAGGGGGGTACACTGAAGCTTTCTTT | CASSVGGGYTEAFF
TRBJ2-1 | TRBV5-4 | NA | NA | TGTGCCAGCAGCTCCCACCGGGACCAAGTTAATGAGCAGTTCTTC | CASSSHRDQVNEQFF
TRBJ2-1 | TRBV5-4 | NA | NA | TGTGCCAGCAGCTTGACTCAGGTTGGCAATGAGCAGTTCTTC | CASSLTQVGNEQFF
TRBJ2-7 | TRBV18 | TRBD1 | NA | TGTGCCAGCTCATCGGACAGGGTAAATCACGAGCAGTACTTC | CASSSDRVNHEQYF
TRBJ2-7 | TRBV7-2 | TRBD2 | NA | TGTGCCAGCAGCTTGGACCCCAAGACTAGCCGAGCAGGGCAGTACTTC | CASSLDPKTSRAGQYF
TRBJ2-3 | TRBV7-2 | TRBD2 | NA | TGTGCCAGCAGCCGGATGGCTCTAGCGGGAGGGAAGACAGATACGCAGTATTTT | CASSRMALAGGKTDTQYF
TRBJ1-1 | TRBV7-9 | NA | NA | TGTGCCAGCGCCTTTACTAGTAACACTGAAGCTTTCTTT | CASAFTSNTEAFF
TRBJ2-7 | TRBV11-2 | NA | NA | TGTGCCAGCCACCTGTCGGCAGTCAGCTCCTACGAGCAGTACTTC | CASHLSAVSSYEQYF
TRBJ1-3 | TRBV28 | NA | NA | TGTGCCAGCAGTTTCCGCCAGGGGAACACCATATATTTT | CASSFRQGNTIYF
TRBJ2-2 | TRBV30 | NA | once | TGTGCCTGGAACAGGGTCACCGGGGAGCTGTTTTTT | CAWNRVTGELFF
TRBJ2-6 | TRBV18 | NA | NA | TGTGCCAGCCCGGGTCCTGAAGGATTTGGGGCCAACGTCCTGACTTTC | CASPGPEGFGANVLTF